A single sample is the source of the 31 T cell receptor beta chains below, sequenced in a study of T cell responses to AZD1222 COVID-19 vaccine. Assay: immunoSEQ multiplex PCR; the TCRdb copy retains only in-frame clones and omits some. The sample lists approximately 120,000 clones, 90% seen once, with around 7.2% in the top ten. The sequences come from peripheral blood, collected on day 0 of AZD1222 vaccination. These receptors were obtained from an adult in good health.

V gene TRBV7-2 combines with J gene TRBJ1-5, with TRBD1 matching 7 bases. V lost 5 bases, J lost 7 bases, and 11 bases stayed unmatched. CDR1 is SGHTA and CDR2 is FQGNSA in the germline V gene. This CDR3 comprises 15 residues. CDR3 in amino acids: CASSPRTGRGQPQHF. CDR3 sequence (DNA): TGTGCCAGCAGCCCGAGGACAGGAAGGGGACAGCCCCAGCATTTT.

The chain links TRBV5-5 to TRBJ2-1, with TRBD2 as a possible D gene (6 bases). The CDR3 runs to 15 residues. The V end was cut by 4 bases, the J end by 5 bases, with 16 bases between. Germline-derived CDR1 and CDR2 are SGHKS and YYEKEE (reference sequence). The CDR3 reads CASSRRALADNEQFF. CDR3 bases: TGTGCCAGCAGCCGCAGGGCGTTAGCGGACAATGAGCAGTTCTTC.

This clone was counted a few times. The gene calls are TRBV7-2 and TRBJ1-1; D not resolved. Deletions cut 5 bases from V and 1 base from J, with 11 bases between. CDR3 size: 14 residues. From germline, CDR1 is SGHTA and CDR2 FQGNSA. As DNA, the CDR3 is TGTGCCAGCAGCCCCGGACGGACGAACACTGAAGCTTTCTTT. Translated, it gives CASSPGRTNTEAFF.

V usage is TRBV6-6 and J usage is TRBJ2-7; unclear D gene. V was clipped by 4 bases and J by 2 bases, with 9 bases between them. CDR3 length equals 13 residues. Germline CDR1 MNHNY, CDR2 SVGAGI (reference sequence). The CDR3 sequence: CASSSDKAYEQYF. CDR3 in DNA: TGTGCCAGCAGTTCCGACAAGGCCTACGAGCAGTACTTC.

The chain carries TRBV5-1 and TRBJ1-2, with no clear D. Per the germline V gene, CDR1 is SGHRS and CDR2 is YFSETQ. Trimming took 0 bases from V and 4 from J, leaving 4 bases between them. This CDR3 comprises 12 residues. As DNA, the CDR3 is TGCGCCAGCAGCTTGGACAGCTATGGCTACACCTTC. Protein sequence: CASSLDSYGYTF.

The chain combines TRBV18 with TRBJ1-1; D not certain. The CDR3 sequence is 16 residues long. Trimming cost V 6 bases and J 0 bases, with 17 bases left between them. Looked up from germline, CDR1 is KGHSH and CDR2 is LQKENI. For the CDR3, the DNA is TGTGCCAGCTCTCCCGTGAGGCGGGGTATGAACACTGAAGCTTTCTTT. This sequence encodes CASSPVRRGMNTEAFF.

DNA of the CDR3: TGTGCCAGCAGCTGGACAGGGTTCGGTCAGCCCCAGCATTTT. Translating gives CASSWTGFGQPQHF. The chain joins TRBV27 to TRBJ1-5, with TRBD1 matching 8 bases. In germline, CDR1 is MNHEY, CDR2 SMNVEV (reference sequence). V was clipped by 6 bases and J by 6 bases; unmatched bases: 7. CDR3 length equals 14 residues.

V usage is TRBV4-3 and J usage is TRBJ2-5; the D gene is possibly TRBD2 (6 bases). CDR3 length: 13 amino acids. Trimming removed 6 bases from V and 3 bases from J, with 11 bases in between. Germline-derived CDR1 and CDR2 are LGHNA and YSLEER. CDR3 coding DNA: TGCGCCAGCAGTGGAGGGTTTGAAGAGACCCAGTACTTC. Translated, it gives CASSGGFEETQYF.

The chain uses TRBV2 and TRBJ1-2; tentative D call: TRBD1 (6 bases). This CDR3 is 15 amino acids long. The V end was cut by 6 bases, the J end by 0 bases, with 14 bases between. CDR1 is SNHLY and CDR2 is FYNNEI in the germline V gene. The CDR3 DNA sequence: TGTGCCAGCAGCCCCGGGACACAATCTAACTATGGCTACACCTTC. Translated: CASSPGTQSNYGYTF.

The rearrangement uses TRBV11-2 and TRBJ2-1; D remains ambiguous. Germline loops: CDR1 SGHAT, CDR2 FQNNGV. The CDR3 consists of 13 residues. V lost 4 bases and J lost 4, with 8 bases in between. The CDR3 loop reads CASSSDLYNEQFF. As DNA, the CDR3 is TGTGCCAGCAGCTCTGACTTATACAATGAGCAGTTCTTC.

The chain uses TRBV24-1 and TRBJ1-2; D unresolved. V was clipped by 1 base and J by 6 bases, with 11 bases between them. This CDR3 region has 14 residues. CDR1 is KGHDR and CDR2 is SFDVKD in the germline V gene. CDR3 sequence (DNA): TGTGCCACCAGTGATTTCGGCGCCCGGGATGGCTACACCTTC. This gives the protein CATSDFGARDGYTF.

The chain links TRBV4-3 to TRBJ1-3; a weak D match, TRBD1 (5 bases). The V end lost 1 base, the J end lost 0 bases, and 10 bases lay between the germline ends. The CDR3 runs 16 residues. Germline CDR1 is LGHNA and CDR2 is YSLEER. The CDR3: CASSQAHDSSGNTIYF. The CDR3 coding sequence is TGCGCCAGCAGCCAAGCCCACGACAGCTCTGGAAACACCATATATTTT.

In nucleotides, the CDR3 is TGCGCCAGCAGCCAAGATTTGTTTATAGGAGACTCCTCTAGCACAGATACGCAGTATTTT. Protein sequence: CASSQDLFIGDSSSTDTQYF. The genes are TRBV4-1 and TRBJ2-3; D gene uncertain. Trimming pared 0 bases from V and 0 bases from J, leaving 22 bases between. CDR3 length equals 20 residues. Germline V gene sequence: CDR1 MGHRA, CDR2 YSYEKL.

The V call is TRBV7-2, the J call TRBJ2-2; D remains ambiguous. The CDR3 consists of 15 residues. V lost 1 base and J lost 5, with 11 bases in between. Germline values: CDR1 SGHTA, CDR2 FQGNSA. Here the CDR3 DNA reads TGTGCCAGCAGCTTAGGGGCACTGGGAACCGGGGAGCTGTTTTTT. Its protein product is CASSLGALGTGELFF.

The chain joins TRBV5-6 to TRBJ2-3; D not resolved. Per the germline V gene, CDR1 is SGHDT and CDR2 is YYEEEE. The CDR3 is 13 amino acids. V was shortened by 0 bases and J by 1 base, with 3 bases between the two germline ends. The CDR3 sequence: CASSLEGTDTQYF. The DNA of the CDR3 is TGTGCCAGCAGCTTGGAGGGCACAGATACGCAGTATTTT.

The gene calls are TRBV5-1 and TRBJ2-7; D not certain. The CDR3 extends over 11 amino acids. Germline V gene sequence: CDR1 SGHRS, CDR2 YFSETQ. V was cut by 5 bases and J by 3 bases, with 6 bases left in between. CDR3 in amino acids: CASSVGYEQYF. DNA of the CDR3: TGCGCCAGCAGTGTGGGCTACGAGCAGTACTTC.

This chain links TRBV6-1 with TRBJ1-1, with TRBD1 as a possible D gene (5 bases). CDR3 length: 16 amino acids. CDR1 and CDR2 from the germline V gene are MNHNS and SASEGT. The V and J ends lost 6 bases and 0 bases respectively, with 17 bases between them. CDR3 in amino acids: CASSESPGTVNTEAFF. The CDR3 nucleotides are TGTGCCAGCAGCGAAAGTCCCGGGACGGTGAACACTGAAGCTTTCTTT.

This clone was seen a single time. The J gene is TRBJ2-5, the V gene TRBV2; 7 bases line up with TRBD1. The V gene's germline CDR1 is SNHLY and CDR2 FYNNEI. The V segment lost 4 bases and the J segment 5 bases; nucleotides outside the gene matches: 4. CDR3 size: 13 residues. DNA of the CDR3: TGTGCCAGCAGTGCGACGACAGGGGAGACCCAGTACTTC. As protein: CASSATTGETQYF. Supplemented by reference TRBV2 and TRBJ2-5, the full variable domain reads EPEVTQTPSHQVTQMGQEVILRCVPISNHLYFYWYRQILGQKVEFLVSFYNNEISEKSEIFDDQFSVERPDGSNFTLKIRSTKLEDSAMYFCASSATTGETQYFGPGTRLLVL.

The J gene is TRBJ1-5, the V gene TRBV5-5; 12 nucleotides match TRBD1. CDR1 and CDR2 (germline): SGHKS, YYEKEE (reference sequence). This CDR3 is built from 17 residues. With 0 bases clipped from V and 7 bases from J, the junction kept 8 bases outside the gene matches. CDR3 residues: CASSLAWDRGQRQPQHF. CDR3 coding DNA: TGTGCCAGCAGCTTGGCCTGGGACAGGGGGCAACGGCAGCCCCAGCATTTT.

The chain carries TRBV13 and TRBJ2-1, with TRBD2 matching over 8 bases. The V and J ends lost 6 bases and 2 bases, in that order; junction bases with no gene match: 6. Germline CDR1 is PRHDT and CDR2 is FYEKMQ (reference sequence). This CDR3 is built from 15 residues. For the CDR3, the DNA is TGTGCCAGCAGTCCCAGCGGGAGTACCTACAATGAGCAGTTCTTC. Its protein is CASSPSGSTYNEQFF.

This chain joins TRBV28 and TRBJ1-2; D might be TRBD1 (5 bases). Looked up from germline, CDR1 is MDHEN and CDR2 is SYDVKM. The V gene lost 3 bases and the J gene lost 7 bases, with 18 bases spanning the gap. CDR3 length equals 15 residues. CDR3 in DNA: TGTGCCAGCAGTTTCAGGGCAGGGAGGCTAGGTGGCTACACCTTC. Its translation is CASSFRAGRLGGYTF.

The chain recombines TRBV2 with TRBJ2-7; D call uncertain. CDR3 length equals 13 residues. Germline CDR1 is SNHLY and CDR2 is FYNNEI. V lost 7 bases to trimming and J lost 6 bases, with 16 bases between them. The CDR3 sequence: CASTSGIGFEQYF. For the CDR3, the DNA is TGTGCCAGCACCTCAGGAATCGGGTTCGAGCAGTACTTC.

This chain links TRBV4-3 with TRBJ2-5, with 8 bases identical to TRBD1. Germline CDR1 is LGHNA and CDR2 is YSLEER. The ends lost 4 bases at V and 7 bases at J; junction bases unmatched: 8. This CDR3 has 14 amino acids. The CDR3 loop is CASSRQGAIGTQYF. The CDR3, as DNA: TGCGCCAGCAGCCGTCAGGGGGCTATCGGGACCCAGTACTTC.

CDR3 nucleotide sequence: TGCGCCAGCAGTGAGACAGGGGGCGTGCAGTTCTTC. This encodes CASSETGGVQFF. The chain links TRBV10-1 to TRBJ2-1, with 9 nucleotides matching TRBD1. V dropped 2 bases and J dropped 12; count of bases not matched to a gene: 2. The germline gives CDR1 WNHNN, CDR2 SYGVQD (reference sequence). The CDR3 runs to 12 residues.

The V gene is TRBV27, the J gene TRBJ2-7; 10 bases are a match to TRBD2. This CDR3 contains 15 residues. Trimming cost V 5 bases and J 2 bases; bases outside gene matches: 6. The germline V gene has CDR1 MNHEY and CDR2 SMNVEV (reference sequence). The CDR3 reads CASSPRTSGTYEQYF. In DNA, the CDR3 is TGTGCCAGCAGTCCTCGGACTAGCGGAACCTACGAGCAGTACTTC.

This rearrangement joins TRBV28 to TRBJ2-7, with a weak D call TRBD2 (6 bases). The V end was cut by 6 bases, the J end by 2 bases, with 11 bases between. The CDR3 has 13 amino acids. Germline CDR1 is MDHEN and CDR2 is SYDVKM. CDR3 sequence reads: CASRSRGTYEQYF. CDR3 coding DNA: TGTGCCAGCAGGTCCCGGGGGACCTACGAGCAGTACTTC.

CDR3 in amino acids: CASSPPGQGNEKLFF. The CDR3 nucleotides are TGTGCCAGCAGTCCTCCGGGACAGGGTAATGAAAAACTGTTTTTT. The V and J genes are TRBV28 and TRBJ1-4, with TRBD1 identical over 9 bases. J gave up 4 bases and V 5 bases, and 5 bases lay outside the gene matches. Germline CDR1 reads MDHEN; CDR2 reads SYDVKM. This CDR3 comprises 15 residues.

This sequence joins TRBV28 and TRBJ1-1; D call uncertain. The CDR3 sequence is 11 residues long. V was pared by 6 bases and J by 3 bases, with 5 bases between. The V gene's germline CDR1 is MDHEN and CDR2 SYDVKM. The CDR3 coding sequence is TGTGCCAGCAGGGGATACACTGAAGCTTTCTTT. It encodes CASRGYTEAFF.

This chain uses TRBV2 with TRBJ1-2, with D hard to call. The CDR3 runs 13 residues. V lost 0 bases, J lost 8 bases, and 10 bases lay in between. Germline V CDR1 and CDR2: SNHLY, FYNNEI. DNA for the CDR3: TGTGCCAGCAGTGAAGCCGGACCGCGGGGCTACACCTTC. Protein: CASSEAGPRGYTF.

V and J are TRBV18 and TRBJ2-2, with TRBD2 matching 8 bases. J gave up 2 bases and V 1 base, and 6 bases lay outside the gene matches. The CDR3 runs to 17 residues. The germline gives CDR1 KGHSH, CDR2 LQKENI. The CDR3 loop is CASSPRVSGTNTGELFF. The CDR3 coding sequence is TGTGCCAGCTCACCACGGGTTAGCGGGACAAACACCGGGGAGCTGTTTTTT. Looking up the rest from reference TRBV18 and TRBJ2-2 gives the full variable domain: NAGVMQNPRHLVRRRGQEARLRCSPMKGHSHVYWYRQLPEEGLKFMVYLQKENIIDESGMPKERFSAEFPKEGPSILRIQQVVRGDSAAYFCASSPRVSGTNTGELFFGEGSRLTVL.

V usage is TRBV11-1 and J usage is TRBJ1-4; unclear D gene. CDR3 length: 13 residues. Germline CDR1 reads SGHAT; CDR2 reads FQDESV (reference sequence). Trimming took 5 bases from V and 3 from J, leaving 7 bases between them. CDR3 region: CASSRGPNEKLFF. CDR3 coding DNA: TGTGCCAGCAGCCGAGGGCCTAATGAAAAACTGTTTTTT.